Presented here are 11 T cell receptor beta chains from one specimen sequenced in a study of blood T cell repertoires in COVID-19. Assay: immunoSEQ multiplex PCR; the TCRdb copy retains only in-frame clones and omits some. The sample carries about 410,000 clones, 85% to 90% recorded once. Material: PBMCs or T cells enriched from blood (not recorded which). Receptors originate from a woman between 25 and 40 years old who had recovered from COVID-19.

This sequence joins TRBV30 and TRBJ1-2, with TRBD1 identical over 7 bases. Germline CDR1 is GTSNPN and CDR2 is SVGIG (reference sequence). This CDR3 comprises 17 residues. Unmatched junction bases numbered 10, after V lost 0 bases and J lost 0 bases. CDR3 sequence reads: CAWSVRKRDSTNYGYTF. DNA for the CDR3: TGTGCCTGGAGTGTTCGGAAACGGGACAGTACTAACTATGGCTACACCTTC.

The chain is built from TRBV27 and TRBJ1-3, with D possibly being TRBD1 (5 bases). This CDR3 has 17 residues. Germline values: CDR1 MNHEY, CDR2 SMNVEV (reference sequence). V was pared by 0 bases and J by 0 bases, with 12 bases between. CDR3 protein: CASSLSGLSSSGNTIYF. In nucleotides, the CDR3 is TGTGCCAGCAGTTTATCGGGGCTCTCGAGCTCTGGAAACACCATATATTTT.

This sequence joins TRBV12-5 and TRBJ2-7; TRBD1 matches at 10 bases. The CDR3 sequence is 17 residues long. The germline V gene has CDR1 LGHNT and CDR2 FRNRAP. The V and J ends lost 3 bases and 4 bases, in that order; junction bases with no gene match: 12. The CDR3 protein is CASGFGVPGQGSYEQYF. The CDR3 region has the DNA TGTGCTAGTGGTTTCGGCGTCCCGGGACAGGGGTCGTACGAGCAGTACTTC.

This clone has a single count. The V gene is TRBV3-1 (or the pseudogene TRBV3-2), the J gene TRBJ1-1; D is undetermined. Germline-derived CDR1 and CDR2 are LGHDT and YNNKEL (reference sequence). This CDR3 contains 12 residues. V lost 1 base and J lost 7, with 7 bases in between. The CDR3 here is CASSQATSEAFF. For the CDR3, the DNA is TGTGCCAGCAGCCAAGCCACGAGTGAAGCTTTCTTT.

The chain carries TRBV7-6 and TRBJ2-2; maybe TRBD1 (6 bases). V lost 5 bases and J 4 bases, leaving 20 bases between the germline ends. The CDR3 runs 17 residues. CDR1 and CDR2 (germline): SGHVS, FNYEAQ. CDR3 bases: TGTGCCAGCAGCAACACGTACAGGGTCGTGGGCACCGGGGAGCTGTTTTTT. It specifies CASSNTYRVVGTGELFF.

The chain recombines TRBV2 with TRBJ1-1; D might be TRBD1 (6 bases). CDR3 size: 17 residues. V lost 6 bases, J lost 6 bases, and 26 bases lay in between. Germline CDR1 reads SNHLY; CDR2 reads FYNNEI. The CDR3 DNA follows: TGTGCCAGCAGGCGAGTTACAGGGAGTTGGGCTGAGGCTGAAGCTTTCTTT. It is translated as CASRRVTGSWAEAEAFF.

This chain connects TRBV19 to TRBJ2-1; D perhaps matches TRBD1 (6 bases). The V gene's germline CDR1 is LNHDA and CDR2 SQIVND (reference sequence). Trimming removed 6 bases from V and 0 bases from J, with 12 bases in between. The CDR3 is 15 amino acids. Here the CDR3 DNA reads TGTGCCAGTAGGGCCGACAGGAGCTCCTACAATGAGCAGTTCTTC. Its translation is CASRADRSSYNEQFF. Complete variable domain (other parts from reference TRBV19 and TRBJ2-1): DGGITQSPKYLFRKEGQNVTLSCEQNLNHDAMYWYRQDPGQGLRLIYYSQIVNDFQKGDIAEGYSVSREKKESFPLTVTSAQKNPTAFYLCASRADRSSYNEQFFGPGTRLTVL.

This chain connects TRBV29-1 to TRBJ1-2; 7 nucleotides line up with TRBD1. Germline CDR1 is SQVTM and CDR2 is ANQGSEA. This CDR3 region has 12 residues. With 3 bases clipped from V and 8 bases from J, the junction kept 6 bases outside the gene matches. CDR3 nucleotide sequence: TGCAGCGTTGAGTCCGGGACAGACGGCTACACCTTC. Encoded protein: CSVESGTDGYTF.

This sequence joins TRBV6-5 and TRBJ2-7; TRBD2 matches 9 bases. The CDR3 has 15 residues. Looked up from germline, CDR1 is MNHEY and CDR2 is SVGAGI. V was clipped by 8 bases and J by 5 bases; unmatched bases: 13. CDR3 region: CASSLREREVDEQYF. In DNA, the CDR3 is TGTGCCAGCTCCCTCCGGGAGCGGGAGGTGGACGAGCAGTACTTC.

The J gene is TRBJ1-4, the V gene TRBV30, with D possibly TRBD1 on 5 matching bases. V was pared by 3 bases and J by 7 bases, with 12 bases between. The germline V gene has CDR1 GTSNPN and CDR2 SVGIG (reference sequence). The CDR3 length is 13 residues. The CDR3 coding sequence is TGTGCCTGGAGGATTTGGGGGGGTGAAAAACTGTTTTTT. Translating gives CAWRIWGGEKLFF.

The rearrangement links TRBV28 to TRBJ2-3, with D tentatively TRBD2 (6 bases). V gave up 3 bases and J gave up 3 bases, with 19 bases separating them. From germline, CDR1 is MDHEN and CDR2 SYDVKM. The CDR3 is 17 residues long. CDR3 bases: TGTGCCAGCAGTTTGAGGGTGTCAGGGAGGTGGACAGATACGCAGTATTTT. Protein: CASSLRVSGRWTDTQYF.